A single sample is the source of the 30 T cell receptor beta chains below, sequenced in a study of T cell responses to AZD1222 COVID-19 vaccine. Sequencing used immunoSEQ multiplex PCR; TCRdb keeps in-frame clones, though not all of them. The sample has some 130,000 clones, 85% to 90% seen once. This specimen was peripheral blood, taken on day 0 of AZD1222 vaccination. The receptors stem from an adult in good health.

The chain carries TRBV13 and TRBJ1-2; the D gene is possibly TRBD1 (5 bases). The V and J ends lost 5 bases and 8 bases respectively, with 15 bases between them. The CDR3 is made up of 13 amino acids. The germline V gene encodes CDR1 PRHDT and CDR2 FYEKMQ (reference sequence). CDR3 loop: CASSLGRGLGYTF. CDR3 DNA sequence: TGTGCCAGCAGCCTTGGGCGGGGACTCGGCTACACCTTC.

This sequence joins TRBV5-3 and TRBJ1-5, with D maybe TRBD1 (6 bases). TRBV5-3 counts as an open reading frame of uncertain function. The V gene lost 5 bases and the J gene lost 0 bases, with 15 bases spanning the gap. This CDR3 contains 16 residues. CDR3 bases: TGTGCCAGAAGGCATATAGGGGGTACTAGCAATCAGCCCCAGCATTTT. It encodes CARRHIGGTSNQPQHF.

The chain uses TRBV15 and TRBJ2-5; a weak D match, TRBD2 (6 bases). Between the trimmed V and J ends, which lost 4 bases and 2 bases, there was a span of 14 bases. Germline values: CDR1 LNHNV, CDR2 YYDKDF (reference sequence). This CDR3 contains 15 residues. The CDR3 DNA sequence: TGTGCCACCAGCACCCCTCGGGGGTTTCAAGAGACCCAGTACTTC. It translates to CATSTPRGFQETQYF.

This sequence joins TRBV2 and TRBJ1-2; D unresolved. The CDR3 spans 14 residues. Germline V lookup: CDR1 SNHLY, CDR2 FYNNEI. The V and J ends lost 8 bases and 3 bases respectively, with 16 bases between them. The chain's CDR3 is CASCVGGWDYGYTF. The CDR3 nucleotides are TGTGCCAGCTGCGTGGGCGGATGGGACTATGGCTACACCTTC.

This sequence joins TRBV9 and TRBJ2-7; the match to TRBD1 covers 12 bases. J lost 6 bases, V lost 2 bases, and 12 bases had no gene match. There are 17 residues in the CDR3. Germline assignment: CDR1 SGDLS and CDR2 YYNGEE. The CDR3 sequence is CASSVGGTGGPRREQYF. The CDR3 DNA sequence: TGTGCCAGCAGCGTGGGGGGGACAGGGGGCCCTCGGCGCGAGCAGTACTTC.

The rearrangement joins TRBV6-5 to TRBJ2-1, with D possibly being TRBD1 (6 bases). Germline-derived CDR1 and CDR2 are MNHEY and SVGAGI. The germline V and J ends were trimmed by 6 bases and 7 bases, with 19 bases remaining between them. There are 15 residues in the CDR3. CDR3 in DNA: TGTGCCAGCAGCACCGGACAGAGAGGGGAAAATGAGCAGTTCTTC. This gives the protein CASSTGQRGENEQFF.

The CDR3 DNA sequence: TGCGCCAGCAGCCATCGGACTAGCGGAAACACCGGGGAGCTGTTTTTT. This translates into CASSHRTSGNTGELFF. The chain employs TRBV5-1 and TRBJ2-2; 10 bases are shared with TRBD2. Germline CDR1 SGHRS, CDR2 YFSETQ. CDR3 length equals 16 residues. V was pared by 4 bases and J by 2 bases, with 5 bases of the junction left unmatched.

The chain is built from TRBV10-3 and TRBJ1-1; D is perhaps TRBD1 (5 bases). V dropped 7 bases and J dropped 6 bases, with 15 bases sitting between them. Per germline, CDR1 ENHRY and CDR2 SYGVKD. The CDR3 extends over 13 amino acids. The CDR3 coding sequence is TGTGCCATCAAGGGGAGCGATAGCCCTGAAGCTTTCTTT. Protein product: CAIKGSDSPEAFF.

This clone was recorded a few times. A junction end diverges from the germline sequence, so it may reflect a read error. The V gene is TRBV15, the J gene TRBJ1-4; D is uncertain. The germline gives CDR1 LNHNV, CDR2 YYDKDF (reference sequence). The CDR3 has 13 residues. The CDR3 region is CATGRATNEKLFF. CDR3 DNA: TGTGCCACCGGCAGAGCAACTAATGAAAAACTGTTTTTT. The whole variable domain, remainder taken from reference TRBV15 and TRBJ1-4, is DAMVIQNPRYQVTQFGKPVTLSCSQTLNHNVMYWYQQKSSQAPKLLFHYYDKDFNNEADTPDNFQSRRPNTSFCFLDIRSPGLGDTAMYLCATGRATNEKLFFGSGTQLSVL.

The chain joins TRBV28 to TRBJ2-1; D could derive from TRBD1 or TRBD2 (6 bases each). CDR1 is MDHEN, CDR2 SYDVKM, per germline. The CDR3 spans 14 residues. Trimming left V 7 bases short and J 8 bases short, with 18 bases between. CDR3 loop: CASTRVGGRYEQFF. CDR3 DNA: TGTGCCAGCACACGGGTAGGGGGGCGTTATGAGCAGTTCTTC.

This chain uses TRBV13 with TRBJ1-3; D is unresolved. CDR3 length: 13 amino acids. V lost 0 bases to trimming and J lost 15 bases, with 15 bases between them. Germline CDR1 reads PRHDT; CDR2 reads FYEKMQ (reference sequence). The CDR3 DNA reads as TGTGCCAGCAGCTTAGGCCGGACGGACGTGGAATATTTT. It encodes CASSLGRTDVEYF.

The chain recombines TRBV7-8 with TRBJ1-2; TRBD1 aligns across 7 bases. The germline V gene encodes CDR1 SGHVS and CDR2 FQNEAQ. With 7 bases clipped from V and 3 bases from J, the junction kept 8 bases outside the gene matches. This CDR3 is 14 amino acids long. The CDR3 nucleotides read TGTGCCAGCACACGGGAGGGGGCCGACTATGGCTACACCTTC. Its translation is CASTREGADYGYTF. Full variable domain (rest looked up from reference TRBV7-8 and TRBJ1-2): GAGVSQSPRYKVAKRGQDVALRCDPISGHVSLFWYQQALGQGPEFLTYFQNEAQLDKSGLPSDRFFAERPEGSVSTLKIQRTQQEDSAVYLCASTREGADYGYTFGSGTRLTVV.

The chain uses TRBV27 and TRBJ1-1; TRBD1 agrees at 9 bases. Germline V CDR1 and CDR2: MNHEY, SMNVEV (reference sequence). The CDR3 sequence is 12 residues long. V dropped 8 bases and J dropped 5; count of bases not matched to a gene: 3. In DNA form, the CDR3 reads TGTGCCAGCGGAGGACAGGGGACTGAAGCTTTCTTT. Protein sequence: CASGGQGTEAFF.

The chain has TRBV6-2 or TRBV6-3 and TRBJ1-2; D is ambiguous. V lost 6 bases, J lost 6 bases, and 8 bases lay in between. The CDR3 covers 11 residues. Per the germline V gene, CDR1 is MNHEY and CDR2 is SVGEGT. This chain's CDR3 is CASSNGDGYTF. CDR3 DNA sequence: TGTGCCAGCAGCAATGGGGATGGCTACACCTTC.

On this clone: In the same sample, other DNA sequences code for this CDR3. The CDR3 spells CASSTRQGGSNQPQHF. CDR3 nucleotide sequence: TGTGCCAGCAGCACTAGACAGGGTGGTAGCAATCAGCCCCAGCATTTT. The rearrangement links TRBV7-2 to TRBJ1-5; 7 nucleotides agree with TRBD1. This CDR3 comprises 16 residues. V lost 5 bases to trimming and J lost 0 bases; unmatched junction nucleotides: 7. Per germline, CDR1 SGHTA and CDR2 FQGNSA.

V gene TRBV15 combines with J gene TRBJ2-1; 7 bases align to TRBD1. Germline V CDR1 and CDR2: LNHNV, YYDKDF (reference sequence). The CDR3 covers 16 residues. V trimming: 1 base; J trimming: 6 bases; junction bases outside the gene matches: 9. In DNA form, the CDR3 reads TGTGCCACCAGCAGAGTGAGGGGGCGTAATGCCAATGAGCAGTTCTTC. Translation: CATSRVRGRNANEQFF. Variable domain in full (rest from reference TRBV15 and TRBJ2-1): DAMVIQNPRYQVTQFGKPVTLSCSQTLNHNVMYWYQQKSSQAPKLLFHYYDKDFNNEADTPDNFQSRRPNTSFCFLDIRSPGLGDTAMYLCATSRVRGRNANEQFFGPGTRLTVL.

This sequence joins TRBV12-3 or TRBV12-4 and TRBJ1-1; D is possibly TRBD1 (6 bases). Trimming took off 2 bases at V and 5 bases at J, with 9 bases between the two ends. The length of the CDR3 is 13 residues. CDR3 sequence: CASSLQGRTEAFF. The DNA for the CDR3 is TGTGCCAGCAGTTTACAGGGGAGGACTGAAGCTTTCTTT.

The chain carries TRBV19 and TRBJ1-4; 11 bases map to TRBD1. The ends lost 3 bases at V and 6 bases at J; junction bases unmatched: 3. The CDR3 is made up of 15 amino acids. The germline gives CDR1 LNHDA, CDR2 SQIVND (reference sequence). This CDR3 reads CASSIRTGGYEKLFF. The CDR3 nucleotides are TGTGCCAGTAGTATCCGGACAGGGGGCTATGAAAAACTGTTTTTT.

The CDR3, as DNA: TGTGCCAGCAGCCTAACTAGCGGGGGGACAGATACGCAGTATTTT. Translating it yields CASSLTSGGTDTQYF. V gene TRBV7-7 combines with J gene TRBJ2-3; TRBD2 matches at 12 bases. This CDR3 is 15 amino acids long. Germline trimming cut 5 bases from V and 3 bases from J; bases unmatched to any gene: 3. From germline, CDR1 is SSHAT and CDR2 FNYEAQ (reference sequence). Complete variable domain (other parts from reference TRBV7-7 and TRBJ2-3): GAGVSQSPRYKVTKRGQDVTLRCDPISSHATLYWYQQALGQGPEFLTYFNYEAQPDKSGLPSDRFSAERPEGSISTLTIQRTEQRDSAMYRCASSLTSGGTDTQYFGPGTRLTVL.

The chain carries TRBV10-3 and TRBJ1-1; no clear D gene. Germline values: CDR1 ENHRY, CDR2 SYGVKD. The CDR3 contains 12 residues. Trimming shortened V by 0 bases and J by 7 bases, and 6 bases separated the two germline ends. The CDR3: CAISESRYEAFF. The CDR3 DNA reads as TGTGCCATCAGTGAGTCTCGATATGAAGCTTTCTTT.

The chain has TRBV27 and TRBJ2-7; TRBD2 aligns across 9 bases. Losses at the gene ends were 2 bases for V and 5 bases for J; bases not matched to a gene: 10. This CDR3 has 16 residues. Germline V gene sequence: CDR1 MNHEY, CDR2 SMNVEV (reference sequence). Written as DNA, the CDR3 is TGTGCCAGCAGTTTAGAGACGGGACTAGCTTCCCACGAGCAGTACTTC. Protein product: CASSLETGLASHEQYF.

The chain joins TRBV5-1 to TRBJ1-4; D is unresolved. This CDR3 region has 15 residues. In germline, CDR1 is SGHRS, CDR2 YFSETQ. V lost 1 base, J lost 2 bases, and 9 bases lay in between. The CDR3 spells CASSLTSSTNEKLFF. The DNA for the CDR3 is TGCGCCAGCAGCTTGACGTCTAGTACTAATGAAAAACTGTTTTTT. The full variable domain, with the rest looked up from reference TRBV5-1 and TRBJ1-4, is KAGVTQTPRYLIKTRGQQVTLSCSPISGHRSVSWYQQTPGQGLQFLFEYFSETQRNKGNFPGRFSGRQFSNSRSEMNVSTLELGDSALYLCASSLTSSTNEKLFFGSGTQLSVL.

This clone was recorded only once. This chain uses TRBV25-1 with TRBJ1-2; perhaps TRBD1 as D (5 bases). The CDR3 loop spans 16 amino acids. Germline lookup yields CDR1 MGHDK and CDR2 SYGVNS. The ends were cut back, 3 bases at V and 4 bases at J, with 18 bases in the middle. The CDR3 DNA reads TGTGCCAGCAGTGATCCTGCAACGGGGGAAGTCTATGGCTACACCTTC. This gives the protein CASSDPATGEVYGYTF.

The rearrangement joins TRBV9 to TRBJ1-5, with D possibly being TRBD1 (6 bases). V shed 0 bases and J shed 5 bases, with 12 bases lying between them. The V gene's germline CDR1 is SGDLS and CDR2 YYNGEE. This CDR3 spans 15 amino acids. CDR3 nucleotide sequence: TGTGCCAGCAGCGTAGCGTCAGGGGACCATCAGCCCCAGCATTTT. Its translation is CASSVASGDHQPQHF.

This chain uses TRBV5-6 with TRBJ2-1; TRBD2 aligns across 11 bases. Germline V CDR1 and CDR2: SGHDT, YYEEEE. The CDR3 covers 19 residues. V trimming: 3 bases; J trimming: 3 bases; junction bases outside the gene matches: 14. CDR3 sequence (DNA): TGTGCCAGCAGCTCATACATAACCGGGACTAGCGGATTCTACAATGAGCAGTTCTTC. Translating it yields CASSSYITGTSGFYNEQFF.

This chain connects TRBV14 to TRBJ1-2, with TRBD1 as a possible D gene (5 bases). Germline-derived CDR1 and CDR2 are SGHDN and FVKESK. V gave up 4 bases and J gave up 6 bases, with 12 bases separating them. CDR3 size: 13 residues. CDR3 coding DNA: TGTGCCAGCAGCCCGGCAGGGCGGAATGGCTACACCTTC. It translates to CASSPAGRNGYTF.

This chain connects TRBV6-5 to TRBJ1-2; no reliable D call. V was trimmed by 6 bases and J by 3 bases, leaving 11 bases between them. Germline CDR1 reads MNHEY; CDR2 reads SVGAGI. The CDR3 length is 13 residues. The CDR3 DNA reads as TGTGCCAGCAGCTCCGGACGAGACTATGGCTACACCTTC. This gives the protein CASSSGRDYGYTF.

The V gene is TRBV7-2, the J gene TRBJ1-2, with D unresolved. Trimming took off 5 bases at V and 0 bases at J, with 10 bases between the two ends. CDR1 and CDR2 from the germline V gene are SGHTA and FQGNSA. The CDR3 has 14 residues. Here the CDR3 reads CASSPRGANYGYTF. CDR3 in DNA: TGTGCCAGCAGCCCCCGCGGAGCTAACTATGGCTACACCTTC. The full variable domain, completed using reference TRBV7-2 and TRBJ1-2, is GAGVSQSPSNKVTEKGKDVELRCDPISGHTALYWYRQSLGQGLEFLIYFQGNSAPDKSGLPSDRFSAERTGGSVSTLTIQRTQQEDSAVYLCASSPRGANYGYTFGSGTRLTVV.

The rearrangement uses TRBV30 and TRBJ2-7; D might be TRBD2 (5 bases). Germline CDR1 GTSNPN, CDR2 SVGIG (reference sequence). The CDR3 extends over 16 amino acids. The V end was cut by 0 bases, the J end by 2 bases, with 17 bases between. This chain's CDR3 is CAWSVSASEAPYEQYF. The CDR3 DNA reads as TGTGCCTGGAGTGTCAGTGCCTCGGAGGCCCCCTACGAGCAGTACTTC.

This chain connects TRBV10-2 to TRBJ2-3, with 8 bases fitting TRBD1. CDR1 is WSHSY and CDR2 is SAAADI in the germline V gene. V gave up 6 bases and J gave up 6 bases; unmatched junction bases: 17. This CDR3 is built from 17 residues. The chain's CDR3 is CASRRFSTGEIRDTQYF. CDR3 sequence (DNA): TGCGCCAGCAGGAGGTTTTCGACAGGGGAGATCAGGGATACGCAGTATTTT.